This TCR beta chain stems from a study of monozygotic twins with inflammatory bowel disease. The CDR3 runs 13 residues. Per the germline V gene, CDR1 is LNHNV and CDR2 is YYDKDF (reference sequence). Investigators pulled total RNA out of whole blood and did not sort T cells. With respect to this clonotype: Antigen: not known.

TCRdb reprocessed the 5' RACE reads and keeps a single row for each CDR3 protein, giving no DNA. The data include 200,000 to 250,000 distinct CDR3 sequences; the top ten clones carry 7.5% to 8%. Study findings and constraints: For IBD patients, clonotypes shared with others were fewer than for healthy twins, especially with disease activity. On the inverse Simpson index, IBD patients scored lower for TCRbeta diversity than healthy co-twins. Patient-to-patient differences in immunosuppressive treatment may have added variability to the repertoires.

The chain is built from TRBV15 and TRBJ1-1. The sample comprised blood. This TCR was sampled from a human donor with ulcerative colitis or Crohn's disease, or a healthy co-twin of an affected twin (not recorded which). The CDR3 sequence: CATSRDRNTEAFF.